This entry is about one TCR beta chain. What it recognizes is unknown. The use of a sample-barcoded 5' primer and a J-beta primer mix characterized a second PCR of about 7 to 12 cycles. Researchers report that a template-switch adaptor with 12 random nucleotides tagged each cDNA molecule. There were at least 3 million CDR3-containing paired-end reads obtained from each sample. TCRdb processed the 5' RACE reads anew with MiXCR; each CDR3 protein has one entry. Of 700,000 or so distinct CDR3 sequences detected, 22% appear once; the ten largest clones hold 20% to 25%. The sample is drawn from a study of blood T cells in healthy people across ages. Whole-study results and caveats: A conclusive naive versus antigen-experienced comparison was prevented by the unsorted PBMCs. Across the age range, TCR beta diversity per million T cells fell in a roughly linear way.

Germline assignment: CDR1 DFQATT and CDR2 SNEGSKA (reference sequence). Trimming shortened V by 5 bases and J by 1 base, and 5 bases separated the two germline ends. CDR3 size: 11 residues. The source is a man aged 65 to 79 in good health. V and J are TRBV20-1 and TRBJ1-1; D remains ambiguous. Sequencing was carried out using blood. The CDR3 loop is CSAAANTEAFF. The CDR3 nucleotides read TGCAGTGCTGCAGCGAACACTGAAGCTTTCTTT.